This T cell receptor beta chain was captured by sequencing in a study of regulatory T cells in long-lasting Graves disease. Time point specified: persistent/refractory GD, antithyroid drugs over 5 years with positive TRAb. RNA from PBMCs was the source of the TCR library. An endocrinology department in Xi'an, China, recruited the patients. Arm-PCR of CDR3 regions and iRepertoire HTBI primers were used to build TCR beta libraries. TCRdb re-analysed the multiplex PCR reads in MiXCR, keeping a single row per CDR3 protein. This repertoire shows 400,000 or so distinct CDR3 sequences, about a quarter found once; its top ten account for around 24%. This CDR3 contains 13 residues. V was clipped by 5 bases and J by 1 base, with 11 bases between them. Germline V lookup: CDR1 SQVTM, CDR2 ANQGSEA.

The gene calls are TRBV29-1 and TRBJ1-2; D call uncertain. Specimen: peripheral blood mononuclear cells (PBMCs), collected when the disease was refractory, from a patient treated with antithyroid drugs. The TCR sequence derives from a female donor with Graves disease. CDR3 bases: TGCAGCGTTTACGGGTCGGATAACTATGGCTACACCTTC. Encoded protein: CSVYGSDNYGYTF.